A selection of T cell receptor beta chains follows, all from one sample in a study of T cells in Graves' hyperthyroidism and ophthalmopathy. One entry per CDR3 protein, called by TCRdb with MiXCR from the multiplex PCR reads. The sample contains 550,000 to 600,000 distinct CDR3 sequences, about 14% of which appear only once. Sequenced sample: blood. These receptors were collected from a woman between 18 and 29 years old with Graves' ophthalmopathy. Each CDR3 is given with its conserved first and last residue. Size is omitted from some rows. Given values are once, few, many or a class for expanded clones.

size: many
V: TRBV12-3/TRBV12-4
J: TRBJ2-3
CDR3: CAIRGPDTQYF

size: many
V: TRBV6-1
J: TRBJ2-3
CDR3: CASRLGTSGPSTDTQYF

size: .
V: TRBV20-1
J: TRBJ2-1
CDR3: CSAAGAVNNEQFF

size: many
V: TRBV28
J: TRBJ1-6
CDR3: CASSLFMDTYNSPLHF

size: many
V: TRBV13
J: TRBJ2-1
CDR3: CARGTYNEQFF

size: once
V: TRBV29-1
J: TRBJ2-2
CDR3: CSATIGGTGELFF

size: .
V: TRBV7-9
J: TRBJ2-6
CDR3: CASRPPISGRVRGANVLTF

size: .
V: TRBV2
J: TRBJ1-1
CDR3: CASTQQGGGGPNTEAFF

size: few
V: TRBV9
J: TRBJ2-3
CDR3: CASSPRVAGETDTQYF

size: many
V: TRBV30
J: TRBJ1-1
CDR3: CAWANTGIVTEAFF

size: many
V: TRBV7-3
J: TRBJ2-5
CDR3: CASSKGQHQETQYF

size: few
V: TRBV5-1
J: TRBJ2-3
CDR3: CASSLHSTDTQYF

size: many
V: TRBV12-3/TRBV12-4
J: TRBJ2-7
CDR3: CASSFGQGQYF

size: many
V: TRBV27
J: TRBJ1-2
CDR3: CASSPGGGRGYGYTF

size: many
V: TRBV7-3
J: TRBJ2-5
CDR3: CASSLPSSGRAETQYF

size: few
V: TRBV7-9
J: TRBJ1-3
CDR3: CASSLAYSGNTIYF

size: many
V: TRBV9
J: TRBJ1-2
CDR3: CASSFGADGSYGYTF

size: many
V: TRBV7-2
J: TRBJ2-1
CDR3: CASSRTGTSYNEQFF

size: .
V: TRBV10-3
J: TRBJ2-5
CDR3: CAISERPGLATQETQYF

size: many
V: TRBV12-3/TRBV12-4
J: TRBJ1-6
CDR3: CASRQGRSYNSPLHF

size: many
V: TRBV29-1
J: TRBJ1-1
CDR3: CSVESLTEAFF

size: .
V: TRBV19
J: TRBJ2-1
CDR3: CASSISGRGLYNEQFF

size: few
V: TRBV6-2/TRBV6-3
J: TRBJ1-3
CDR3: CASRGTDSGNTIYF

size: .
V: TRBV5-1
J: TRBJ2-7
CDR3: CASSSPLNEQYF

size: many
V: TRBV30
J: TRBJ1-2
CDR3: CAWSKPAYHYGYTF

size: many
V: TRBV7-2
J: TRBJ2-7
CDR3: CASSKVLAGASDEQYF

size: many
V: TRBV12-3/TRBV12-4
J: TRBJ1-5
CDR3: CASSLWGEGQPQHF

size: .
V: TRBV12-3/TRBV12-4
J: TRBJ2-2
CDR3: CASRLTGGSTGELFF

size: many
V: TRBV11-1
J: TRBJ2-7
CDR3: CASSPNLYEQYF

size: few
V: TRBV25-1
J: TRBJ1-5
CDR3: CASSAVAVSNQPQHF

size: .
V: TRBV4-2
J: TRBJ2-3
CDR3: CASSQYPGLAGNTDTQYF

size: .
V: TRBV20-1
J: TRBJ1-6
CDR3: CSASRRGFNSPLHF

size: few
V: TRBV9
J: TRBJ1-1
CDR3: CASSDGEYTAMSAETFF

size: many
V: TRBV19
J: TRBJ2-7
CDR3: CASSPRRQIYEQYF

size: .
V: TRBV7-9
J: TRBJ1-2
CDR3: CASASRDRAYGYTF

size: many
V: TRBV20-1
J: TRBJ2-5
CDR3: CSAGGLGVETQYF

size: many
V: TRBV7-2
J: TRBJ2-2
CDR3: CASSRTGNTGELFF

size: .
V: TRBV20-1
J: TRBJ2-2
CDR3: CSARPKGRGYYGGELFF

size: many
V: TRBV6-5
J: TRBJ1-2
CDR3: CASSYGDPGHFYGYTF

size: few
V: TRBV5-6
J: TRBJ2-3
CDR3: CASSRSGEDTQYF

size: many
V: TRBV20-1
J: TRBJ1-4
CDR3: CSATTDRRNEKLFF

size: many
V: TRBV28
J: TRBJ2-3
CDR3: CASSALSGRGADTQYF

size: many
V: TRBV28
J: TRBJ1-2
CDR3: CASSTSGGYGYTF

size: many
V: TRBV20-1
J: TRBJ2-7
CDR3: CSARTGATYEQYF

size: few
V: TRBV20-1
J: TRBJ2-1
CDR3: CSQTLATRSYNEQFF

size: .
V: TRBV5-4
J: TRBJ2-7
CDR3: CASSPRLAASYEQCF

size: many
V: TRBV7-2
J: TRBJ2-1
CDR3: CASSLEAQGPYYNEQFF

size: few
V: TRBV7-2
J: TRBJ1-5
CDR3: CASSSSTGPQHF

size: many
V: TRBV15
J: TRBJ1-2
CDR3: CATSPHRGEDYGYTF

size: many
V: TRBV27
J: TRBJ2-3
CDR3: CASSLSLSTLAGEFGTDTQYF

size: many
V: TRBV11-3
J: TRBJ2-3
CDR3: CASSPRPGTSGRALTDTQYF

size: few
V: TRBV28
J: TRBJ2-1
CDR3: CASRRDRGIWNEQFF

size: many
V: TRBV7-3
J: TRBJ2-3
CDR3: CASSLSHTTDTQYF

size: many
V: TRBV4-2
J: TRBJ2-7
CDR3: CASSQESGASYEQYF

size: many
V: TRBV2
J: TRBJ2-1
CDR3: CASSEAGGPYNEQFF

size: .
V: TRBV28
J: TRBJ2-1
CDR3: CAGSQPGLAGVAFF

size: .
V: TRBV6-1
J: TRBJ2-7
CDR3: CASSTGTGRRNEQYF

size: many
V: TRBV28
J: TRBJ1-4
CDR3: CASGNRAANEKLFF

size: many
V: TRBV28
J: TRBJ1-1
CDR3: CASSPTDQGEGEAFF